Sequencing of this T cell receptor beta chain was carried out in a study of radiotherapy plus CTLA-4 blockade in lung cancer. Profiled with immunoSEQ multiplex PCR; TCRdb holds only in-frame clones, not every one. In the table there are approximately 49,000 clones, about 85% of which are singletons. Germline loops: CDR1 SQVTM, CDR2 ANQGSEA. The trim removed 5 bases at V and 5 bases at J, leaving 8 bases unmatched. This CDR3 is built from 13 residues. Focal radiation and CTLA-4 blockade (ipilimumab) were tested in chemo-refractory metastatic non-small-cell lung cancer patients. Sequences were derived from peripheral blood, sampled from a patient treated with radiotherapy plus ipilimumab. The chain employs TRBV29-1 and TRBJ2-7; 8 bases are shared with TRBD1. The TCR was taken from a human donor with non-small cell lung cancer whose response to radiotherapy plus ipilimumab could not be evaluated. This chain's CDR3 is CSVLDRELNEQYF. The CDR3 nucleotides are TGCAGCGTTCTGGACAGGGAGCTTAACGAGCAGTACTTC.